Presented here are 8 T cell receptor beta chains from one specimen sequenced in a study of T-cell reconstitution after alpha-beta-depleted transplantation in children. Preparation of the TCRbeta library involved a method that used unique molecular identifiers. TCRdb re-analysed the PCR reads in MiXCR, keeping a single row per CDR3 protein. The table lists 400,000 to 550,000 distinct CDR3 sequences, more than 9% of them singletons. Sequencing used PBMCs, obtained before TCRalphabeta/CD19-depleted stem cell transplant. Receptors originate from a child aged 2-15 years with inherited bone marrow failure, due to receive a stem cell transplant.

This clonotype has only a few counts. The rearrangement links TRBV5-1 to TRBJ2-7, with no clear D. CDR3 length equals 14 residues. The V gene lost 4 bases and the J gene lost 0 bases, with 11 bases spanning the gap. The germline V gene encodes CDR1 SGHRS and CDR2 YFSETQ. The CDR3 loop reads CASSVLGPSYEQYF. The CDR3 bases are TGCGCCAGCAGCGTGCTCGGGCCCTCCTACGAGCAGTACTTC.

This clonotype was detected many times. The chain carries TRBV12-3 or TRBV12-4 and TRBJ2-7; TRBD1 is a possible D gene (5 bases). This CDR3 comprises 14 residues. Trimming removed 3 bases at V and 3 bases at J, with 12 bases between. CDR3 DNA sequence: TGTGCCAGCAGTTTTGACAGCTCCAACTACGAGCAGTACTTC. Protein: CASSFDSSNYEQYF.

Comment on this clonotype: A much larger clone is a single base away; this may be a read error. This chain connects TRBV5-1 to TRBJ2-7, with D perhaps matching TRBD1 (5 bases). From germline, CDR1 is SGHRS and CDR2 YFSETQ. CDR3 length: 14 amino acids. Trimming removed 0 bases from V and 6 bases from J, with 13 bases in between. The CDR3 reads CASSLGQRPLEQYF. The CDR3 DNA sequence: TGCGCCAGCAGCTTGGGACAGAGACCCCTCGAGCAGTACTTC. Full variable domain (rest looked up from reference TRBV5-1 and TRBJ2-7): KAGVTQTPRYLIKTRGQQVTLSCSPISGHRSVSWYQQTPGQGLQFLFEYFSETQRNKGNFPGRFSGRQFSNSRSEMNVSTLELGDSALYLCASSLGQRPLEQYFGPGTRLTVT.

The rearrangement joins TRBV19 to TRBJ2-2, with D maybe TRBD2 (5 bases). Trimming took off 3 bases at V and 4 bases at J, with 12 bases between the two ends. This CDR3 comprises 15 residues. Germline CDR1 reads LNHDA; CDR2 reads SQIVND (reference sequence). In nucleotides, the CDR3 is TGTGCCAGTAGTATTGCGGGTCGGAGCACCGGGGAGCTGTTTTTT. It yields the protein CASSIAGRSTGELFF.

This clonotype was counted ten times or more. The chain employs TRBV3-1 and TRBJ2-1, with 13 nucleotides matching TRBD2. V lost 1 base to trimming and J lost 7 bases; unmatched junction nucleotides: 1. This CDR3 is 15 amino acids long. Germline CDR1 is LGHDT and CDR2 is YNNKEL (reference sequence). The CDR3 loop reads CASSQGLAGGNEQFF. In DNA form, the CDR3 reads TGTGCCAGCAGCCAAGGACTAGCGGGAGGAAATGAGCAGTTCTTC.

The sample holds a few counts of this clonotype. The genes are TRBV29-1 and TRBJ2-2; 13 nucleotides align to TRBD2. CDR1 is SQVTM, CDR2 ANQGSEA, per germline. The CDR3 runs to 15 residues. The J segment lost 5 bases and the V segment lost 4 bases, leaving 4 bases of the junction unmatched. The CDR3 loop reads CSVAPTSGRTGELFF. CDR3 sequence (DNA): TGCAGCGTTGCCCCGACTAGCGGGAGGACCGGGGAGCTGTTTTTT.

This clonotype has at least ten counts. This CDR3 reads CASSYRAGAGELFF. The CDR3 coding sequence is TGTGCCAGCAGTTACAGGGCAGGAGCCGGGGAGCTGTTTTTT. The gene calls are TRBV27 and TRBJ2-2; a weak D match, TRBD1 (6 bases). There are 14 residues in the CDR3. V was pared by 4 bases and J by 6 bases, with 12 bases between. Germline loops: CDR1 MNHEY, CDR2 SMNVEV (reference sequence).

This clonotype has a handful of counts. The chain employs TRBV12-3 or TRBV12-4 and TRBJ2-5; the D gene is possibly TRBD1 (6 bases). Trimming shortened V by 6 bases and J by 5 bases, and 16 bases separated the two germline ends. The CDR3 length is 14 residues. The CDR3 protein is CASRIEQGKETQYF. The CDR3 nucleotides are TGTGCCAGCAGAATCGAACAGGGAAAGGAGACCCAGTACTTC.